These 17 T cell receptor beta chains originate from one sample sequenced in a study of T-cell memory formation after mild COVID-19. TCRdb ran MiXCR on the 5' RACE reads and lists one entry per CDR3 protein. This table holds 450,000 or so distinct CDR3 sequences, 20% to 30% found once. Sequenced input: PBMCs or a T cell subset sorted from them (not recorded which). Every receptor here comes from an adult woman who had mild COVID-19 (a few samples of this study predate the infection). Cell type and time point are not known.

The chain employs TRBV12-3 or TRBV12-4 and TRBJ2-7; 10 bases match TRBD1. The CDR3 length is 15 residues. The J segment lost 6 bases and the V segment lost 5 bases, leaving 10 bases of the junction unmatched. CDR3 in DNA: TGTGCCAGCAGTCGGTACACCGGGACAGGGGCCGAGCAGTACTTC. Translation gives CASSRYTGTGAEQYF.

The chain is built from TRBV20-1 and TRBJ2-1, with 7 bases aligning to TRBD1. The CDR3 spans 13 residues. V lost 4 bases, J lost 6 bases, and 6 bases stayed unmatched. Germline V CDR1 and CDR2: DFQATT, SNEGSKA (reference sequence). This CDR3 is CSANDREPNEQFF. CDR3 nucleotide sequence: TGCAGTGCTAACGACAGGGAGCCCAATGAGCAGTTCTTC.

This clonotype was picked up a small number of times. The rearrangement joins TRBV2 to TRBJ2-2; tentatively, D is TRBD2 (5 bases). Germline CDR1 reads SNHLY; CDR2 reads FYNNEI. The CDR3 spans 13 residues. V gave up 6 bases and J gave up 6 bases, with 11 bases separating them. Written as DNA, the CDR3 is TGTGCCAGCAGCGCACTGGGAGCCGGGGAGCTGTTTTTT. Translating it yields CASSALGAGELFF.

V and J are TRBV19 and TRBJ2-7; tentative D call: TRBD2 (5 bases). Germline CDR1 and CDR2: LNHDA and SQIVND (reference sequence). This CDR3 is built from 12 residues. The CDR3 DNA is TGTGCACCGAGGGTAGTCTCCTACGAGCAGTACTTC. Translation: CAPRVVSYEQYF.

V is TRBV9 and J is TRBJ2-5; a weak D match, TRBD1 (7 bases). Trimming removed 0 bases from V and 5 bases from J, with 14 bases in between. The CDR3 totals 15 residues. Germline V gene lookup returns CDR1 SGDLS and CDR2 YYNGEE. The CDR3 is CASSVVGRGVETQYF. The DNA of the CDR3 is TGTGCCAGCAGCGTAGTAGGCAGGGGGGTGGAGACCCAGTACTTC.

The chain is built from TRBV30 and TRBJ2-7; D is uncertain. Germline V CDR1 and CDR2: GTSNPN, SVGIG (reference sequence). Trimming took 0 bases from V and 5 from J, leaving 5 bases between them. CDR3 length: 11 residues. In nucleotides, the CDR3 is TGTGCCTGGAGTGTACGGGACGAGCAGTACTTC. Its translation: CAWSVRDEQYF.

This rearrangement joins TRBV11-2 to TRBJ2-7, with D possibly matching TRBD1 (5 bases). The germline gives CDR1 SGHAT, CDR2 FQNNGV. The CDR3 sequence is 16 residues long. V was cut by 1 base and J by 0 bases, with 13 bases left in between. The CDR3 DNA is TGTGCCAGCAGCTTAGCACAGACAGCTAGCTCCTACGAGCAGTACTTC. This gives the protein CASSLAQTASSYEQYF. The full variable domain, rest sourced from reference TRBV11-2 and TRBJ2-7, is EAGVAQSPRYKIIEKRQSVAFWCNPISGHATLYWYQQILGQGPKLLIQFQNNGVVDDSQLPKDRFSAERLKGVDSTLKIQPAKLEDSAVYLCASSLAQTASSYEQYFGPGTRLTVT.

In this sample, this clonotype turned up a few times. CDR3 nucleotides: TGTGCCAGCAGCCCCGAGGGATCGGTGGCGAATCAGCCCCAGCATTTT. Its translation: CASSPEGSVANQPQHF. J is TRBJ1-5 and V is TRBV7-9; D uncertain. Looked up from germline, CDR1 is SEHNR and CDR2 is FQNEAQ (reference sequence). The CDR3 sequence is 16 residues long. V was pared by 5 bases and J by 4 bases, with 18 bases between.

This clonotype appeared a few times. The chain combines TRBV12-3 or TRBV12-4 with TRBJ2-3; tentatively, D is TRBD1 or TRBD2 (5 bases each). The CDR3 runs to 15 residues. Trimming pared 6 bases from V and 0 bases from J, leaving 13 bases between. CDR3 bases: TGTGCCAGCAGGTACGGGACGGAGAGCACAGATACGCAGTATTTT. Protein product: CASRYGTESTDTQYF.

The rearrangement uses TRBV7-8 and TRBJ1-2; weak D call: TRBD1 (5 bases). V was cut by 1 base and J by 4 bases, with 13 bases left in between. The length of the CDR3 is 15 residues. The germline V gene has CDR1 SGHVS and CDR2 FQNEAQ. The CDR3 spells CASSLEDWGGYGYTF. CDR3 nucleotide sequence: TGTGCCAGCAGCTTAGAGGATTGGGGGGGCTATGGCTACACCTTC.

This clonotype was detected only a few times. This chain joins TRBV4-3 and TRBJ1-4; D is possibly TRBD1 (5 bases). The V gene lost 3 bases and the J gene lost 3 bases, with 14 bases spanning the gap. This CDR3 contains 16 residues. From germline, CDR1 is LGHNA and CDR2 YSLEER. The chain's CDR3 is CASSQNFAGPNEKLFF. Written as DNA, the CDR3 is TGCGCCAGCAGCCAGAACTTTGCGGGACCTAATGAAAAACTGTTTTTT.

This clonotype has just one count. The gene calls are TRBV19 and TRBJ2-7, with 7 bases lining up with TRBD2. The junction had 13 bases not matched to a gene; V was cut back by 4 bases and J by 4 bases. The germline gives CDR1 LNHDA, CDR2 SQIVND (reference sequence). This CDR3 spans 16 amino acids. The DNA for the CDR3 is TGTGCCAGTAGTACCCGTTCGGGGCAGGGAGGGTACGAGCAGTACTTC. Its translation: CASSTRSGQGGYEQYF.

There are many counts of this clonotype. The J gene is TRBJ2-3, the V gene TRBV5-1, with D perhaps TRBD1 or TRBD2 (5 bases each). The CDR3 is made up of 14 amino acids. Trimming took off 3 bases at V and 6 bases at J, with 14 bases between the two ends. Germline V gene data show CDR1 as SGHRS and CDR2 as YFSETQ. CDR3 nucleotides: TGCGCCAGCAGCTCAGGGACCGCTGGTGATACGCAGTATTTT. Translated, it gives CASSSGTAGDTQYF.

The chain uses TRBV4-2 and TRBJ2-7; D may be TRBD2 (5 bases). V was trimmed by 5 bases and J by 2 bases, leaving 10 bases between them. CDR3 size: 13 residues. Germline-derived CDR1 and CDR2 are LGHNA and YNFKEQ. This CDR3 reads CASSSTSTYEQYF. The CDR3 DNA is TGTGCCAGCAGCTCCACTAGTACCTACGAGCAGTACTTC.

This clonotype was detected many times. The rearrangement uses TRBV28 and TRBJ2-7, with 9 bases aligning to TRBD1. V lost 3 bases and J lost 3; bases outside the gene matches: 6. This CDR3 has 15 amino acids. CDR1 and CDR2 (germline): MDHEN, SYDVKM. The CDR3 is CASSLAGTGIYEQYF. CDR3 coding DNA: TGTGCCAGCAGTTTGGCCGGGACAGGGATCTACGAGCAGTACTTC.

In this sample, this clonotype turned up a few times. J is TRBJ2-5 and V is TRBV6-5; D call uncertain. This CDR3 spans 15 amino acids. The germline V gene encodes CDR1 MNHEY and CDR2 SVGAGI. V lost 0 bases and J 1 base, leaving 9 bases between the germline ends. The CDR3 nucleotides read TGTGCCAGCAGTTACTCGAACTACGTCCAAGAGACCCAGTACTTC. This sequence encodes CASSYSNYVQETQYF.

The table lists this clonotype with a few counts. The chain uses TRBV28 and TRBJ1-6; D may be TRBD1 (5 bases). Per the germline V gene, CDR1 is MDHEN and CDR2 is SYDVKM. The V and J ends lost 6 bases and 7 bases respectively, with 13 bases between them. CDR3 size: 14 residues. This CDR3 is CASRTGTANSPLHF. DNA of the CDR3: TGTGCCAGCAGGACCGGGACCGCAAATTCACCCCTCCACTTT.